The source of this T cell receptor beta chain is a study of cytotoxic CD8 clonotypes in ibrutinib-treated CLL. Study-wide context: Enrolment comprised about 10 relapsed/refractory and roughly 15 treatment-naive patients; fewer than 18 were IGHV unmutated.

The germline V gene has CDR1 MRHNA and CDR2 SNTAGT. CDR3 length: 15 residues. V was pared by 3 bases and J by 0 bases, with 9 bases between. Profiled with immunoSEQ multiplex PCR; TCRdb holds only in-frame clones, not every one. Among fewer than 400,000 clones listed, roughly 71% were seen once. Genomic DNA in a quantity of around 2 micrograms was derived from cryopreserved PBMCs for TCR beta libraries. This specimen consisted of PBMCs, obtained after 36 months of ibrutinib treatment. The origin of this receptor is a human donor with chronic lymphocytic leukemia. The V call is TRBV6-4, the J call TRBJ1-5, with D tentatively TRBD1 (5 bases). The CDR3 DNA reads TGTGCCAGCAGTGAGGGGGGGTATAGCAATCAGCCCCAGCATTTT. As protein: CASSEGGYSNQPQHF.